The next 9 T cell receptor beta chains were all read from a single sample in a study of cytomegalovirus exposure and HLA in healthy donors. PCR was performed using 60 Vbeta and 13 Jbeta primers. Generated by immunoSEQ multiplex PCR, the TCRdb table keeps only in-frame clones and is missing some. The profile shows 80,000 to 100,000 clones, more than 60% of them singletons. The sequenced material came from PBMCs. These receptor sequences come from a man aged 50-59 years in good health and CMV-seronegative.

The chain links TRBV7-9 to TRBJ1-1; TRBD1 matches 9 bases. V shed 8 bases and J 5 bases; nucleotides not matched to a gene: 12. CDR3 length: 15 residues. The germline CDR1 and CDR2 sequences are SEHNR and FQNEAQ (reference sequence). This CDR3 reads CASRAGTGRRTEAFF. In DNA form, the CDR3 reads TGTGCCAGCCGCGCGGGGACAGGGAGGAGGACTGAAGCTTTCTTT.

The chain recombines TRBV9 with TRBJ2-3; TRBD2 matches at 9 bases. From germline, CDR1 is SGDLS and CDR2 YYNGEE. The J segment lost 4 bases and the V segment lost 4 bases, leaving 10 bases of the junction unmatched. This CDR3 spans 16 amino acids. The CDR3 protein is CASSRRLADASDTQYF. The CDR3 coding sequence is TGTGCCAGCAGCCGTCGACTAGCGGACGCCTCAGATACGCAGTATTTT.

In its sample, this clone was seen a few times. The J gene is TRBJ1-1, the V gene TRBV5-1, with D possibly TRBD1 on 6 matching bases. V lost 0 bases and J lost 4, with 13 bases in between. The CDR3 runs 15 residues. CDR1 SGHRS and CDR2 YFSETQ come from the germline V gene. The CDR3: CASSLDTGSGTEAFF. CDR3 DNA: TGCGCCAGCAGCTTGGATACAGGGAGCGGCACTGAAGCTTTCTTT.

The chain has TRBV5-4 and TRBJ2-2; TRBD2 aligns across 8 bases. This CDR3 is 17 amino acids long. Germline assignment: CDR1 SGHNT and CDR2 YYREEE (reference sequence). Trimming at V came to 5 bases and at J to 3 bases, leaving 12 bases not matched to a gene. CDR3 coding DNA: TGTGCCAGCAGGCGGGGGGCGGGACTAGACGACACCGGGGAGCTGTTTTTT. This gives the protein CASRRGAGLDDTGELFF.

This chain uses TRBV6-5 with TRBJ2-7; D not certain. CDR3 length: 15 residues. Germline V gives CDR1 MNHEY, CDR2 SVGAGI. Trimming removed 2 bases at V and 0 bases at J, with 11 bases between. CDR3 sequence (DNA): TGTGCCAGCAGTTACCTCAGGCCCCCCTCCTACGAGCAGTACTTC. Amino acids: CASSYLRPPSYEQYF.

The chain joins TRBV6-5 to TRBJ2-3, with TRBD2 matching over 9 bases. Unmatched junction bases numbered 8, after V lost 6 bases and J lost 4 bases. The CDR3 loop spans 15 amino acids. Germline V gene sequence: CDR1 MNHEY, CDR2 SVGAGI. CDR3 coding DNA: TGTGCCAGCAGAAACGAGGGACTAGCCTCAGATACGCAGTATTTT. Protein: CASRNEGLASDTQYF.

The V and J genes are TRBV5-3 and TRBJ2-1, with no clear D. TRBV5-3 qualifies as an ORF whose function is uncertain. The V gene lost 3 bases and the J gene lost 4 bases, with 5 bases spanning the gap. The CDR3 is 12 residues long. CDR3 sequence: CARSWRYNEQFF. The CDR3 DNA reads TGTGCCAGAAGCTGGCGGTACAATGAGCAGTTCTTC.

This chain connects TRBV21-1 to TRBJ1-5. TRBV21-1 is an annotated pseudogene. There are 18 residues in the CDR3. The CDR3: CASSARFWTGEEGQPQHF. The DNA of the CDR3 is TGTGCCAGCAGCGCTCGTTTTTGGACGGGAGAAGAGGGTCAGCCCCAGCATTTT.

The chain is built from TRBV28 and TRBJ1-5, with D perhaps TRBD1 (6 bases). V was clipped by 5 bases and J by 0 bases, with 11 bases between them. Germline CDR1 and CDR2: MDHEN and SYDVKM. This CDR3 comprises 15 residues. CDR3 nucleotide sequence: TGTGCCAGCAGTCTAGGGACAAGTAGCAATCAGCCCCAGCATTTT. The encoded protein is CASSLGTSSNQPQHF.